This TCR beta chain was sequenced for a study of blood T cell repertoires in COVID-19. In germline, CDR1 is DFQATT, CDR2 SNEGSKA (reference sequence). Trimming removed 3 bases from V and 8 bases from J; junction bases left unmatched: 8. This CDR3 region has 14 residues. Measured with immunoSEQ multiplex PCR; TCRdb has only the in-frame clones, and not every one. The sample includes around 290,000 clones, more than 70% of them seen just once. Sequencing was carried out using PBMCs or T cells enriched from blood (not recorded which). The source of this sequence is a woman aged 55 to 70 in a cohort exposed to, infected with or recovered from COVID-19 (not recorded which). This chain links TRBV20-1 with TRBJ1-2; the match to TRBD1 covers 11 bases. The CDR3 bases are TGCAGTGCTAGTGCACTCGGACAGGGGGCCGGCTACACCTTC. It codes for CSASALGQGAGYTF.